The clone carrying this T cell receptor (beta chain) was observed once. Its antigen is unidentified. This entry belongs to a study of Ad26.COV2.S vaccination and SARS-CoV-2 variants. Study-wide results and caveats: Vaccinees reportedly had broad spike-specific CD8+ and CD4+ T cell responses. Measures of TCR breadth and depth may have fallen short of total T cell responses. Vaccine recipients and placebo recipients showed similar non-spike TCR breadth. Ad26.COV2.S recipients had broader spike-specific TCRs (P = 0.0014).

V lost 3 bases and J lost 3, with 17 bases in between. Germline V gene sequence: CDR1 KGHSH, CDR2 LQKENI. The CDR3 consists of 17 residues. Sequenced by immunoSEQ multiplex PCR; TCRdb stores in-frame clones only, minus some. This sample has around 350,000 clones; roughly nine tenths occur once, and the top ten carry 3% to 5%. The chain carries TRBV18 and TRBJ2-2, with a possible D match to TRBD2 (6 bases). The receptor's source is a human donor who had recovered from COVID-19. The sample consisted of peripheral blood, taken after recovery from COVID-19. CDR3 sequence: CASSPPRGKGDTGELFF. CDR3 DNA sequence: TGTGCCAGCTCACCCCCTCGGGGGAAAGGGGACACCGGGGAGCTGTTTTTT.